These 20 T cell receptor beta chains came from one sample sequenced in a study of blood T cells in healthy people across ages. A second PCR, run for roughly 7 to 12 cycles, used a sample-barcoded 5' primer plus a J-beta primer mix. TCRdb recomputed calls from the 5' RACE reads with MiXCR, one row per CDR3 protein. The data hold hundreds of thousands of distinct CDR3 sequences, with approximately 40% observed a single time. Sequencing used blood. The receptors were sampled from a man aged 80 or over in good health.

As for this clonotype: This may be a read error: a much more frequent sequence differs by one nucleotide. The chain couples TRBV4-3 to TRBJ2-3, with 8 bases that match TRBD1. CDR3 length equals 15 residues. Germline V gives CDR1 LGHNA, CDR2 YSLEER. CDR3 loop: CASSLDRGESDTRYF. The CDR3 DNA reads as TGCGCCAGCAGCCTCGACAGGGGAGAATCAGATACGCGGTATTTT.

This clonotype was recorded a few times. This may stem from a read error, because a much larger clone lies one nucleotide away. This rearrangement joins TRBV29-1 to TRBJ2-7; 8 bases agree with TRBD1. Trimming cost V 4 bases and J 2 bases; bases outside gene matches: 7. The germline V gene has CDR1 SQVTM and CDR2 ANQGSEA. CDR3 length: 14 residues. The DNA for the CDR3 is TGCAGCGTTGGGGCTCGGGGACAGGCCTACGAGCAGTACTTC. The encoded protein is CSVGARGQAYEQYF.

The V gene is TRBV19, the J gene TRBJ1-5; the D is unclear. CDR1 is LNHDA and CDR2 is SQIVND in the germline V gene (reference sequence). The CDR3 contains 14 residues. The V and J ends lost 6 bases and 0 bases respectively, with 9 bases between them. This CDR3 is CASSITPSNQPQHF. The CDR3 DNA reads TGTGCCAGTAGCATCACACCTAGCAATCAGCCCCAGCATTTT.

This clonotype was observed a few times. The V and J genes are TRBV6-2 or TRBV6-3 and TRBJ2-1; 9 bases agree with TRBD2. Germline V lookup: CDR1 MNHEY, CDR2 SVGEGT. Trimming removed 6 bases from V and 6 bases from J; junction bases left unmatched: 15. This CDR3 is 17 amino acids long. This chain's CDR3 is CASSLSVGLAGRNEQFF. The CDR3 DNA sequence: TGTGCCAGCAGCCTAAGTGTAGGGCTAGCGGGACGCAATGAGCAGTTCTTC.

This clonotype was seen once. A much bigger clone sits one base away, suggesting this may be a read error. The V call is TRBV6-2 or TRBV6-3, the J call TRBJ2-5; D gene uncertain. Trimming took off 7 bases at V and 3 bases at J, with 9 bases between the two ends. The CDR3 consists of 12 residues. Per germline, CDR1 MNHEY and CDR2 SVGEGT. This CDR3 is CASTQGKETQYF. The CDR3 nucleotides are TGTGCCAGCACCCAAGGGAAAGAGACCCAGTACTTC.

Worth noting for this clonotype: This could be a read error, since a much larger clone is one nucleotide away. The chain has TRBV5-6 and TRBJ1-2, with unresolved D. This CDR3 region has 12 residues. In germline, CDR1 is SGHDT, CDR2 YYEEEE. Trimming stripped 3 bases from V and 2 bases from J, with 5 bases between. CDR3 DNA: TGTGCCAGCAGCTCCGAGAACTATGGCTACACCTTC. Translation gives CASSSENYGYTF.

This chain uses TRBV20-1 with TRBJ2-7, with D perhaps matching TRBD1 (7 bases). In germline, CDR1 is DFQATT, CDR2 SNEGSKA (reference sequence). The germline V and J ends were trimmed by 0 bases and 4 bases, with 16 bases remaining between them. This CDR3 is 15 amino acids long. The CDR3 nucleotides are TGCAGTGCTAGAGATCAGGGGGAGGCCACTTACGAGCAGTACTTC. Its translation: CSARDQGEATYEQYF.

This clonotype appeared a few times. The gene calls are TRBV27 and TRBJ2-5; 12 nucleotides match TRBD2. Germline CDR1 reads MNHEY; CDR2 reads SMNVEV (reference sequence). CDR3 length equals 17 residues. J gave up 2 bases and V 5 bases, and 9 bases lay outside the gene matches. CDR3 coding DNA: TGTGCCAGCAGTCTCTCGGTGGGGACTAGCGGGCAAGAGACCCAGTACTTC. It is translated as CASSLSVGTSGQETQYF.

This clonotype showed up many times. V usage is TRBV6-2 or TRBV6-3 and J usage is TRBJ2-3; D ambiguous. Per the germline V gene, CDR1 is MNHEY and CDR2 is SVGEGT. V dropped 6 bases and J dropped 2 bases, with 15 bases sitting between them. This CDR3 contains 15 residues. CDR3 coding DNA: TGTGCCAGCAGGCCCGTTGGTAAACCCACAGATACGCAGTATTTT. Protein sequence: CASRPVGKPTDTQYF.

The chain uses TRBV20-1 and TRBJ2-7, with 8 positions matching TRBD2. The germline V gene encodes CDR1 DFQATT and CDR2 SNEGSKA (reference sequence). The CDR3 runs to 14 residues. V was pared by 4 bases and J by 0 bases, with 5 bases of the junction left unmatched. The CDR3 loop reads CSAIRGGLSYEQYF. DNA of the CDR3: TGCAGTGCTATCCGGGGGGGGCTCTCCTACGAGCAGTACTTC.

The J gene is TRBJ2-5, the V gene TRBV28; possible D gene TRBD1, 6 bases. Germline lookup yields CDR1 MDHEN and CDR2 SYDVKM. This CDR3 region has 14 residues. V was clipped by 7 bases and J by 5 bases, with 17 bases between them. CDR3 region: CASNPGQGMETQYF. The CDR3 DNA reads as TGTGCCAGCAACCCCGGGCAGGGGATGGAGACCCAGTACTTC.

This clonotype showed up just a few times. The V and J genes are TRBV24-1 and TRBJ2-1; 7 positions agree with TRBD1. Per the germline V gene, CDR1 is KGHDR and CDR2 is SFDVKD. This CDR3 has 15 residues. The J segment lost 8 bases and the V segment lost 6 bases, leaving 12 bases of the junction unmatched. CDR3 in DNA: TGTGCCACCAGTATCAGGGCAGGGGGTTATGATGAGCAGTTCTTC. It codes for CATSIRAGGYDEQFF.

This clonotype was observed a handful of times. This rearrangement joins TRBV29-1 to TRBJ1-1, with a weak D call TRBD1 (6 bases). The CDR3 loop spans 12 amino acids. V was trimmed by 5 bases and J by 2 bases, leaving 9 bases between them. Germline values: CDR1 SQVTM, CDR2 ANQGSEA. CDR3 in DNA: TGCAGCGTTAACAGGGTAAACACTGAAGCTTTCTTT. The encoded protein is CSVNRVNTEAFF. Full variable domain (missing parts from reference TRBV29-1 and TRBJ1-1): SAVISQKPSRDICQRGTSLTIQCQVDSQVTMMFWYRQQPGQSLTLIATANQGSEATYESGFVIDKFPISRPNLTFSTLTVSNMSPEDSSIYLCSVNRVNTEAFFGQGTRLTVV.

This clonotype was detected only a few times. The chain joins TRBV7-9 to TRBJ1-4; D is ambiguous. Trimming cost V 1 base and J 7 bases, with 10 bases left between them. Germline assignment: CDR1 SEHNR and CDR2 FQNEAQ (reference sequence). CDR3 length: 14 residues. CDR3 sequence: CASSLGNLAEKLFF. CDR3 coding DNA: TGTGCCAGCAGCTTAGGAAACCTGGCTGAAAAACTGTTTTTT.

This chain connects TRBV9 to TRBJ2-7; 9 bases align to TRBD1. This CDR3 has 16 amino acids. Germline V lookup: CDR1 SGDLS, CDR2 YYNGEE. After removal of 3 bases from V and 2 bases from J, the junction contained 9 bases not matched to a gene. CDR3 sequence: CASSATGTGKPYEQYF. The CDR3, as DNA: TGTGCCAGCAGCGCCACTGGGACAGGGAAACCCTACGAGCAGTACTTC.

The table lists this clonotype with many counts. The chain combines TRBV7-2 with TRBJ1-5; 8 nucleotides match TRBD1. CDR1 SGHTA and CDR2 FQGNSA come from the germline V gene. The V segment lost 1 base and the J segment 1 base; nucleotides outside the gene matches: 0. The CDR3 totals 15 residues. The CDR3 is CASSLGTGSNQPQHF. CDR3 coding DNA: TGTGCCAGCAGCTTAGGGACAGGGAGCAATCAGCCCCAGCATTTT.

CDR3 protein: CATSRDRGVGKKLFF. Here the CDR3 DNA reads TGTGCCACCAGCAGGGATCGGGGGGTCGGCAAAAAACTGTTTTTT. The chain links TRBV15 to TRBJ1-4; tentative D call: TRBD1 (5 bases). V lost 3 bases, J lost 9 bases, and 17 bases lay in between. The CDR3 contains 15 residues. Germline CDR1 LNHNV, CDR2 YYDKDF (reference sequence).

Ten or more counts support this clonotype. The genes are TRBV12-3 or TRBV12-4 and TRBJ2-1; D might be TRBD1 or TRBD2, each matching 6 bases. Trimming removed 7 bases at V and 7 bases at J, with 23 bases between. The CDR3 covers 16 residues. CDR3 DNA sequence: TGTGCCAGCACCCTAGCGTTTGGGGGGCCTTCGAATGAGCAGTTCTTC. The encoded protein is CASTLAFGGPSNEQFF.

This chain connects TRBV19 to TRBJ2-7; no definite D call. The end of the DNA is better explained by TRBJ2-5, so the J call may be wrong. Per the germline V gene, CDR1 is LNHDA and CDR2 is SQIVND (reference sequence). This CDR3 has 14 amino acids. Here the CDR3 reads CASSIQSGQKTQYF. The DNA for the CDR3 is TGTGCCAGTAGTATCCAGTCAGGTCAGAAGACCCAGTACTTC.

In this sample, this clonotype turned up a few times. The chain recombines TRBV20-1 with TRBJ1-5, with D perhaps TRBD1 (5 bases). Germline loops: CDR1 DFQATT, CDR2 SNEGSKA (reference sequence). V was trimmed by 3 bases and J by 1 base, leaving 7 bases between them. CDR3 length equals 13 residues. CDR3 loop: CSARGRSNQPQHF. The CDR3 DNA reads as TGCAGTGCTAGGGGGCGAAGCAATCAGCCCCAGCATTTT.